Sequencing of this TCR beta chain was carried out in a study of blood T cells in healthy people across ages (dated by TCRdb to about 2015). Regarding the research as a whole: In model experiments, template switching captured about one uniquely barcoded TCR beta cDNA molecule for every two T cells. The donors were split into four age groups: young (average 16 years), middle-aged (around 40), aged (more than 60) and long-lived (82). To avoid experimental bias, donors of different ages were randomly spread across the sequencing lanes. Age-related changes in TCR beta repertoire diversity were measured in the study by deep sequencing normalized with unique cDNA molecular identifiers. The study analyzed two additional independent replicas of 1 million unique cDNA reads from the same blood draw for two donors, one aged 18 to 30 and one aged 80 or older.

The CDR3 covers 16 residues, taking in both the cysteine and the phenylalanine. Kept here is only the CDR3 DNA, which spans 48 bases and is read in frame from base 1. Cut back by 3 bases and 0 bases, the V and J ends lie 12 bases apart. From the germline V gene (reference sequence), CDR1 is DFQATT and CDR2 is SNEGSKA. Libraries were constructed by 5' RACE. The run used an Illumina HiSeq 2500. A second PCR of roughly 6 to 12 cycles was performed with a sample-barcoded 5' primer and a J-beta primer mix. A unique molecular identifier was introduced onto each TCR beta cDNA molecule by a template-switch 5' adaptor carrying 12 random nucleotides. Each sample yielded at least 3 million CDR3-containing paired-end reads. First-strand cDNA was synthesized from all RNA with the Mint cDNA synthesis kit, primed by a TRBC-specific oligonucleotide. Following uracil-DNA glycosylase treatment, all cDNA underwent a first 18-cycle PCR with the universal primers M1SS and BC2_uni_R. The paper's processing steps were these. For normalization, 1 million high-quality reads were randomly selected from each sample, with every read carrying a distinct molecular identifier. Reads sharing molecular identifiers were discarded rather than binned into consensus sequences. MiTCR, with a Q25 quality threshold and the strictest error-elimination algorithm, was used for CDR3 identification, clonotype clustering and error correction. A nonparametric unseen species model using Euler transformation provided a lower-bound estimate of total TCR beta diversity. The public reads were reprocessed in TCRdb via fastp at Q25 and MiXCR, keeping in-frame beta chains. Rows merge per CDR3 protein into single entries with the most common DNA and genes. TCRdb, not the authors, supplied the V and J calls. In all, the sample holds about 800,000 distinct CDR3 sequences, and more than 45% of those were seen once. The leading ten clones occupy 22% of the sample.

The paper's findings and limits, for the study overall: Conclusive comparison of naive and antigen-experienced compartments was prevented by the profiling of bulk unsorted PBMCs. Compared with the aged group, the long-lived group had more naive CD4+ T cells, fewer expanded clones and increased TCR diversity, a pattern suggesting age selection. As age increased, observed TCR beta diversity per million T cells dropped in a roughly linear way, and a significant reduction was already evident by age approximately 40. Estimates of total diversity based on one million sequenced T cells were regarded as lower bounds and as underestimates. Because donor CMV infection status was unknown, age-related changes in expanded clonotypes were potentially confounded. Observed TCR beta diversity correlated strongly with the percentage of naive T cells measured by flow cytometry.

The donors were roughly 40 Caucasian individuals from Russia, aged roughly 6 to 90 years, who were systemically healthy. Each donor gave approximately 10 milliliters of peripheral blood, collected into EDTA-treated Vacutainer tubes. Ficoll-Paque density-gradient centrifugation was used to isolate PBMCs, with at least 6.5 million per sample. Total RNA, at least 5 micrograms per sample, was extracted from PBMCs with Trizol reagent. The percentages of naive CD45RAhigh/CD27high T cells were determined by flow cytometry on a PBMC aliquot from every donor. This clonotype was seen a few times. The specificity of this receptor is unknown. Base qualities are not recorded, but no much larger clone differs from it by a single base.

The source material was blood. This sequence was found in a young man in good health. Recombination linked TRBV20-1 to TRBJ1-6; TRBD1 is perhaps the D gene, given 6 matching bases. The nucleotide sequence is TGCAGTGCTAGGCGGGGGGGGGCCTCCTATAATTCACCCCTCCACTTT. Translation gives CSARRGGASYNSPLHF.